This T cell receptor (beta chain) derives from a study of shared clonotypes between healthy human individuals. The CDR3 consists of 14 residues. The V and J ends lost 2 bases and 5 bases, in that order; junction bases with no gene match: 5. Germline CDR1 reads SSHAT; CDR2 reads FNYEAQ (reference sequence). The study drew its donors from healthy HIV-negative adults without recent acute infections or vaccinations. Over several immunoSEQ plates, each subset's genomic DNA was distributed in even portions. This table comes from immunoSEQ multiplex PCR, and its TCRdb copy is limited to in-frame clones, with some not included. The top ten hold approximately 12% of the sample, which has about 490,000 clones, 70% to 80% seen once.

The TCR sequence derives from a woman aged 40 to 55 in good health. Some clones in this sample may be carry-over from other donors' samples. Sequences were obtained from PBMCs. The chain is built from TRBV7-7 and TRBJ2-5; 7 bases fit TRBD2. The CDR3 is CASSLNGRRETQYF. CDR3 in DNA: TGTGCCAGCAGCTTAAACGGGAGGAGGGAGACCCAGTACTTC.